This TCR beta chain was captured by sequencing in a study of T cell responses to AZD1222 COVID-19 vaccine. CDR1 SGHRS and CDR2 YFSETQ come from the germline V gene. Losses at the gene ends were 1 base for V and 3 bases for J; bases not matched to a gene: 8. The CDR3 has 17 amino acids. About this clone itself: Its specificity is unknown.

Sequencing was performed with immunoSEQ multiplex PCR; in TCRdb, only in-frame clones are kept and a portion is missing. The repertoire consists of around 140,000 clones, with almost 90% occurring once and the leading ten covering 1.5% to 2%. Study outcomes and limitations: The donors showed a predominance of white British ancestry and of females, with possible underestimation of clonal diversity. An increase in Spike-specific TCR breadth and depth was observed after two AZD1222 doses.

The chain is built from TRBV5-1 and TRBJ1-2, with 11 bases matching TRBD1. Sequenced here: peripheral blood, sampled 28 days after the second AZD1222 dose. The receptor's source is an adult who received the AZD1222 COVID-19 vaccine. CDR3 region: CASSLLGTGGTDYGYTF. DNA of the CDR3: TGCGCCAGCAGCTTGTTAGGGACAGGGGGAACTGACTATGGCTACACCTTC.